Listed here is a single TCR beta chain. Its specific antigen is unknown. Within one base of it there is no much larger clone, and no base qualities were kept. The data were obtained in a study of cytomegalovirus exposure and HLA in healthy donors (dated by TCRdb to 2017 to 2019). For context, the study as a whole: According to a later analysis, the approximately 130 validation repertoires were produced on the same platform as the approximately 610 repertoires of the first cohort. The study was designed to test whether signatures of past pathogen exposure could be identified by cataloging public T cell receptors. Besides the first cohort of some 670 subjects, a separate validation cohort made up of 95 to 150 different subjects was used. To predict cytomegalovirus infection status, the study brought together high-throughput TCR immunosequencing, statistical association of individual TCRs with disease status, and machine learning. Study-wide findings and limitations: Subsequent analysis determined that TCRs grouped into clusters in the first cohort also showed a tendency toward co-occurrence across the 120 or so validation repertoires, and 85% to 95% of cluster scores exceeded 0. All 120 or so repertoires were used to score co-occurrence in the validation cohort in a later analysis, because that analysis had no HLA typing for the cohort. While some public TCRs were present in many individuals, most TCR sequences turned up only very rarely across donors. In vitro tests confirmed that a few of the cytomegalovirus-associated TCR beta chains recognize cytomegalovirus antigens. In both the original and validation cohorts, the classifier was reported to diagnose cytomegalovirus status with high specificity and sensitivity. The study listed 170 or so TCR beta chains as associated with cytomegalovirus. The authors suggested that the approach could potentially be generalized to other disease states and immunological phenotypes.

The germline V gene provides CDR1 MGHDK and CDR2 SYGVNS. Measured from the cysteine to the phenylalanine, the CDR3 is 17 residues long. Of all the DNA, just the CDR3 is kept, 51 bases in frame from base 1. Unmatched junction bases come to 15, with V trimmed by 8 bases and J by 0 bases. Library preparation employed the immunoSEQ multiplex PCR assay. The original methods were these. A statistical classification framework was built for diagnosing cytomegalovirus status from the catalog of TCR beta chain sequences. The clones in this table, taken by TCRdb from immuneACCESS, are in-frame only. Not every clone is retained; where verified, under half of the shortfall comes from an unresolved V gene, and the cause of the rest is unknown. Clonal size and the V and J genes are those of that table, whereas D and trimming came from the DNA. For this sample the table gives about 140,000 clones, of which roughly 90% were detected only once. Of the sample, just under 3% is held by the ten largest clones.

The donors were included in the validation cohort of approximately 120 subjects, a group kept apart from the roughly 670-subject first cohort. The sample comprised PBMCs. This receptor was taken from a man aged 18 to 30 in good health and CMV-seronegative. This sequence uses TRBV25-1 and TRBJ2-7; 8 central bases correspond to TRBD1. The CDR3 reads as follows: CASFPNRGQADSYEQYF. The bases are TGTGCCAGCTTTCCAAACCGGGGACAGGCCGACTCCTACGAGCAGTACTTC.